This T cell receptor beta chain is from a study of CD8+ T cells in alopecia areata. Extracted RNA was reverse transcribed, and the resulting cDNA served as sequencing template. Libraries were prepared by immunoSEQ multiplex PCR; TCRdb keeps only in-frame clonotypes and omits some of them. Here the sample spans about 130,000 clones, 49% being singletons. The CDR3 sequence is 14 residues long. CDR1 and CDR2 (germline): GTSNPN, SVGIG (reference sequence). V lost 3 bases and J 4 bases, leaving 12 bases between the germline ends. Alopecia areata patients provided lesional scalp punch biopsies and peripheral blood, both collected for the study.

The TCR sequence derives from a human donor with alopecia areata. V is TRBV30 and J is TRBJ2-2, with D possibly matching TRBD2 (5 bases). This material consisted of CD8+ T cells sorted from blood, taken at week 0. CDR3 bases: TGTGCCTGGAGCCCCCGGGGTACCACCGGGGAGCTGTTTTTT. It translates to CAWSPRGTTGELFF.